This T cell receptor beta chain was recovered during a study of identical twins. Study-level results: Twin pairs had excess sharing that was weaker in beta out-of-frame sequences. Fewer insertions marked abundant cord blood beta clonotypes; young adult naive trended weakly, memory not at all. Part of the zero-insertion signal could reflect confounding by invariant MAIT and iNKT cells.

The germline V gene has CDR1 DFQATT and CDR2 SNEGSKA (reference sequence). The J segment lost 7 bases and the V segment lost 0 bases, leaving 10 bases of the junction unmatched. This CDR3 is built from 16 residues. TCRdb itself ran the 5' RACE reads through MiXCR, one entry per CDR3 protein. The sample records some 790,000 distinct CDR3 sequences, 15% to 20% being singletons. This clonotype has just a few counts. Its specificity is unknown. The data were also submitted as part of a second study, on T cells expressing NK-cell markers. That study reports: Whether expanded NKG2C-expressing T cell clones recognize HCMV is unknown.

The sequenced sample was PBMCs. The chain recombines TRBV20-1 with TRBJ1-2; 11 nucleotides align to TRBD1. This receptor was taken from a woman under 30 in good health. In DNA, the CDR3 is TGCAGTGCTAGAGATGGAAGGACAGGGGGCGTCCGTGGCTACACCTTC. Protein product: CSARDGRTGGVRGYTF.